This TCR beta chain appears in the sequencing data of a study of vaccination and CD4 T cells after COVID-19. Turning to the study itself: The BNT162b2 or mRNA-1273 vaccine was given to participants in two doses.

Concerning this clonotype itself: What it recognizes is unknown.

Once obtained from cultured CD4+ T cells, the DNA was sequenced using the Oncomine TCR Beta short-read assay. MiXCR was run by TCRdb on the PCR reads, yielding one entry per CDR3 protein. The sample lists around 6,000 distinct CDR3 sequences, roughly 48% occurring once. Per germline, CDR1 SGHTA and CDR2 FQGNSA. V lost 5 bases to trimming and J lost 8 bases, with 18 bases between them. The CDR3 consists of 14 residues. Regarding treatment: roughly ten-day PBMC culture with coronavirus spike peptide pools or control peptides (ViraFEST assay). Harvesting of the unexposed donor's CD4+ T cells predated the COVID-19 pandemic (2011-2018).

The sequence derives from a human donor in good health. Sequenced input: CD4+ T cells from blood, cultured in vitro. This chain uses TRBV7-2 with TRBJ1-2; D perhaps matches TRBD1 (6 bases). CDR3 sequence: CASSLDRQVRGYTF. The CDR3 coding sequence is TGTGCCAGCAGCCTAGACAGACAGGTCCGAGGCTACACCTTC.